The T cell receptor (beta chain) under discussion was sequenced for a study of beta chain features in type 1 diabetes. CD4+ naive, central memory, regulatory and stem cell-like memory cells were sorted via CD45RO/CCR7/CD25/CD127/CD95/CD27. Sequenced material consisted of expressed TCRB transcripts (all of the isolated RNA was reverse transcribed). TCRdb keeps only in-frame clones here, not all; method: immunoSEQ multiplex PCR. The sample includes over 600,000 clones, around 12% of them seen just once. This clone was seen a few times. Its antigen is still unknown. V gave up 10 bases and J gave up 3 bases; unmatched junction bases: 7. Looked up from germline, CDR1 is SNHLY and CDR2 is FYNNEI. The CDR3 covers 13 residues. The study's findings and limits: TCRB CDR3s were moderately but significantly shorter in Type 1 diabetes patients in all four CD4+ subsets.

J is TRBJ1-1 and V is TRBV2; 8 nucleotides match TRBD1. The receptor was derived from a man aged 25 to 45 with type 1 diabetes. Sequencing was performed on naive CD4+ T cells from blood. This CDR3 is CATPGGTDTEAFF. DNA for the CDR3: TGTGCCACACCAGGGGGCACGGACACTGAAGCTTTCTTT.